These T cell receptor beta chains were read from a single sample in a study of Ad26.COV2.S vaccination and SARS-CoV-2 variants. Clones were sequenced by immunoSEQ multiplex PCR, and TCRdb holds only the in-frame ones, with some missing. The sample gives a few hundred thousand clones, 83% of which show up once; just under 7.5% is in the top ten. Specimen: peripheral blood, collected in a trial of Ad26.COV2.S vaccine versus placebo. Receptors originate from a person aged 18 to 59 who received the Ad26.COV2.S COVID-19 vaccine or a placebo. The CDR3 runs from the conserved cysteine through the conserved F or W. A D gene is named only where the DNA matches it firmly. Not all rows give a size; the values are once, few, many and, for expanded clones, a class.

TRBJ1-1,.,.,TRBV5-6,TGTGCCAGCAGCTTGGATGCTCACACTGAAGCTTTCTTT,CASSLDAHTEAFF
TRBJ1-6,.,.,TRBV6-5,TGTGCCAGCAGTTACGGGCCAGCATATAATTCACCCCTCCACTTT,CASSYGPAYNSPLHF
TRBJ1-2,.,.,TRBV19,TGTGCCAGTAGTAATCTGGGACAACCCGTCGGTGGCTACACCTTC,CASSNLGQPVGGYTF
TRBJ2-1,TRBD2,.,TRBV5-1,TGCGCCAGCAGCTTTCAGACTAGCGGGGTCAATGAGCAGTTCTTC,CASSFQTSGVNEQFF
TRBJ2-7,.,.,TRBV21-1,TGTGCCAGCAGCAAAGAGGGGATTAGGGGGCTAAACTCCTACGAGCAGTACTTC,CASSKEGIRGLNSYEQYF
TRBJ1-1,.,once,TRBV14,TGTGCCAGCAGCCAGACGGACAGTATGAACACTGAAGCTTTCTTT,CASSQTDSMNTEAFF
TRBJ1-2,.,.,TRBV28,TGTGCCAGCAGTTTATTTGTGCTGATGCCCGGGACTAACTATGGCTACACCTTC,CASSLFVLMPGTNYGYTF
TRBJ1-1,TRBD1,.,TRBV10-3,TGTGCCATCATGAGGGACAGGGGCAACACTGAAGCTTTCTTT,CAIMRDRGNTEAFF
TRBJ2-1,TRBD2,.,TRBV7-2,TGTGCCAGCAGCTTAGTGATAGCGGGGGGGCGGAATGAGCAGTTCTTC,CASSLVIAGGRNEQFF
TRBJ2-3,.,.,TRBV9,TGTGCCAGCAGCGGGTTAGGCAGGGCAGTCACAGATACGCAGTATTTT,CASSGLGRAVTDTQYF
TRBJ2-7,.,.,TRBV5-1,TGCGCCAGCAGCTTGCCCCCCGAGGGCGAGCAGTACTTC,CASSLPPEGEQYF
TRBJ2-7,.,.,TRBV6-5,TGTGCCGCAACGAACGGGGTCGAGCAGTACTTC,CAATNGVEQYF
TRBJ2-2,.,.,TRBV7-6,TGTGCCAGCAGCTTAGTAGGGGATGGGACCGGGGAGCTGTTTTTT,CASSLVGDGTGELFF
TRBJ2-7,.,.,TRBV3-1/TRBV3-2,TGTGCCAGCAGCCTCCTAAGTCAGCGGAGAGGTACCTACGAGCAGTACTTC,CASSLLSQRRGTYEQYF
TRBJ2-4,TRBD2,.,TRBV29-1,TGCAGCGGTACTAGCGGGAGTTGGGGGAACATTCAGTACTTC,CSGTSGSWGNIQYF
TRBJ1-5,.,.,TRBV11-2,TGTGCCAGCAGCTTAGGCCCAAACGGTCAGCCCCAGCATTTT,CASSLGPNGQPQHF
TRBJ1-2,TRBD1,.,TRBV4-3,TGCGCCAGCAGCCAAGTGGGGACAGGCCGAGCTAACTATGGCTACACCTTC,CASSQVGTGRANYGYTF
TRBJ2-5,.,once,TRBV23-1,TGCGCCAGCAGTCAAAAGGCAGGGACTGGGACCCAGTACTTC,CASSQKAGTGTQYF
TRBJ1-1,.,.,TRBV6-5,TGTGCCAGCAGCTCCTGGGGGGCTGATGAAGCTTTCTTT,CASSSWGADEAFF
TRBJ2-2,.,.,TRBV18,TGTGCCAGCTCACCACGTGGCGGGGCCAACACCGGGGAGCTGTTTTTT,CASSPRGGANTGELFF